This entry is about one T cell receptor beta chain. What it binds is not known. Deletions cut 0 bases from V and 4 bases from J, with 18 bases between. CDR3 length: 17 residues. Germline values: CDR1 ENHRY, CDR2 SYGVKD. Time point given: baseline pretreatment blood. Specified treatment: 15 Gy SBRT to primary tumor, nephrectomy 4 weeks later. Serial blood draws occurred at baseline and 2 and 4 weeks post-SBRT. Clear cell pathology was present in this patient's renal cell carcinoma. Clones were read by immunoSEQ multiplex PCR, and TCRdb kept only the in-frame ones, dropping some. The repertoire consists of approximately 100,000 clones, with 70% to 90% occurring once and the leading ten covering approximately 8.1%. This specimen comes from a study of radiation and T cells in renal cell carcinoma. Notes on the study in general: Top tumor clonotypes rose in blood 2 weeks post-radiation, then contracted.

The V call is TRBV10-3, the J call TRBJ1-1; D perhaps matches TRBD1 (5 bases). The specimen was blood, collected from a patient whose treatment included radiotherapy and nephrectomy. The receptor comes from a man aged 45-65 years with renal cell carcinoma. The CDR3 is CAISESPREALGTEAFF. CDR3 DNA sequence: TGTGCCATCAGTGAGTCGCCCAGGGAGGCATTAGGCACTGAAGCTTTCTTT.